Each of the 31 T cell receptor beta chains below was sequenced from the same sample in a study of graft-versus-host responses after intestinal transplantation. Method: immunoSEQ multiplex PCR; TCRdb's copy keeps in-frame clones and lacks some. The sample contains 80,000 to 90,000 clones, approximately 92% of which appear only once. Antigens of these TCRs are unknown. The sample in question was unstimulated CD4+ T cells sorted from spleen or lymph node cells, obtained before intestinal transplant. The receptors shown here come from a human donor who received an intestinal transplant.

The chain combines TRBV6-1 with TRBJ1-2, with TRBD1 matching over 12 bases. With V trimmed by 6 bases and J by 4 bases, 6 bases remained unmatched. The CDR3 consists of 15 residues. Germline loops: CDR1 MNHNS, CDR2 SASEGT. CDR3 nucleotide sequence: TGTGCCAGCAGGTCGGGACAGGGGGCCCTCTATGGCTACACCTTC. This sequence encodes CASRSGQGALYGYTF.

This clone was recorded once. The rearrangement uses TRBV18 and TRBJ2-6; D uncertain. V lost 3 bases and J lost 3, with 12 bases in between. Germline CDR1 and CDR2: KGHSH and LQKENI. The CDR3 totals 16 residues. Here the CDR3 reads CASSPLWESGANVLTF. The CDR3 bases are TGTGCCAGCTCACCGTTGTGGGAAAGTGGGGCCAACGTCCTGACTTTC.

The chain joins TRBV6-6 to TRBJ2-7; TRBD2 is a possible D gene (5 bases). V was trimmed by 7 bases and J by 4 bases, leaving 20 bases between them. Germline V gene lookup returns CDR1 MNHNY and CDR2 SVGAGI (reference sequence). This CDR3 has 15 residues. CDR3 amino acids: CASTTSSGLSYEQYF. CDR3 nucleotide sequence: TGTGCCAGCACCACCTCATCCGGACTTAGTTACGAGCAGTACTTC.

The genes are TRBV19 and TRBJ2-7; 9 nucleotides line up with TRBD2. Germline trimming cut 3 bases from V and 1 base from J; bases unmatched to any gene: 7. Germline loops: CDR1 LNHDA, CDR2 SQIVND (reference sequence). This CDR3 has 16 amino acids. CDR3 coding DNA: TGTGCCAGTAGTATGAGGGCGGGAGGGGGTTCCTACGAGCAGTACTTC. Residues: CASSMRAGGGSYEQYF.

Note on this clone: The sample carries other DNA sequences with the same CDR3. The genes are TRBV18 and TRBJ1-1; 8 bases agree with TRBD1. The CDR3 loop spans 13 amino acids. From germline, CDR1 is KGHSH and CDR2 LQKENI. V lost 5 bases, J lost 1 base, and 0 bases stayed unmatched. This CDR3 is CASSDRGNTEAFF. The CDR3 DNA follows: TGTGCCAGCTCAGACAGGGGGAACACTGAAGCTTTCTTT.

The sample holds one count of this clone. The junction does not match germline at one end; this may be a read error. V and J are TRBV5-1 and TRBJ1-2; 8 positions agree with TRBD1. This CDR3 has 12 amino acids. From germline, CDR1 is SGHRS and CDR2 YFSETQ. In DNA form, the CDR3 reads TGCGCCAGCAGATCACGGACAGGGAGGGAGCACTTC. The encoded protein is CASRSRTGREHF.

The chain joins TRBV4-1 to TRBJ2-3; 8 nucleotides agree with TRBD2. Germline-derived CDR1 and CDR2 are MGHRA and YSYEKL. The CDR3 covers 17 residues. V shed 2 bases, J shed 1 base, and the junction held 8 bases outside the gene matches. The CDR3 nucleotides are TGCGCCAGCAGCCAAAGGCCAGCGGGAGTCGGCACAGATACGCAGTATTTT. It encodes CASSQRPAGVGTDTQYF.

This chain connects TRBV15 to TRBJ1-2; a weak D match, TRBD1 (5 bases). V lost 3 bases, J lost 4 bases, and 9 bases lay in between. Germline-derived CDR1 and CDR2 are LNHNV and YYDKDF (reference sequence). This CDR3 has 13 residues. Here the CDR3 reads CATSRRGTYGYTF. The CDR3 DNA sequence: TGTGCCACCAGCAGGAGAGGGACCTATGGCTACACCTTC.

The V and J genes are TRBV5-1 and TRBJ1-5; D not certain. Germline V gene sequence: CDR1 SGHRS, CDR2 YFSETQ. This CDR3 contains 15 residues. Trimming removed 0 bases from V and 6 bases from J, with 13 bases in between. CDR3 sequence reads: CASSLESGIGQPQHF. The CDR3 DNA reads TGCGCCAGCAGCTTGGAATCTGGGATAGGTCAGCCCCAGCATTTT.

This sequence joins TRBV6-1 and TRBJ2-7; either TRBD1 or TRBD2 may supply D (7 bases each). V lost 7 bases and J lost 2, with 12 bases in between. This CDR3 has 13 residues. CDR1 is MNHNS and CDR2 is SASEGT in the germline V gene. The CDR3 protein is CASKRDRTYEQYF. Written as DNA, the CDR3 is TGTGCCAGCAAGCGGGACAGAACCTACGAGCAGTACTTC.

The rearrangement joins TRBV6-5 to TRBJ2-1; 7 bases are shared with TRBD2. This CDR3 spans 14 amino acids. J lost 0 bases, V lost 7 bases, and 3 bases had no gene match. CDR1 MNHEY and CDR2 SVGAGI come from the germline V gene. CDR3 DNA sequence: TGTGCCAGCATCGCTAGCGGCTCCTACAATGAGCAGTTCTTC. This gives the protein CASIASGSYNEQFF.

V and J are TRBV4-1 and TRBJ2-2; 7 positions match TRBD2. Germline V gives CDR1 MGHRA, CDR2 YSYEKL. Unmatched junction bases numbered 14, after V lost 3 bases and J lost 4 bases. CDR3 length: 18 residues. The CDR3 nucleotides are TGCGCCAGCAGCCAGGGCCGTAGGGGAGGGCCTACCACCGGGGAGCTGTTTTTT. Encoded protein: CASSQGRRGGPTTGELFF.

The chain employs TRBV19 and TRBJ2-3; no clear D. This CDR3 has 15 amino acids. V was clipped by 8 bases and J by 0 bases, with 15 bases between them. Germline CDR1 is LNHDA and CDR2 is SQIVND (reference sequence). CDR3 nucleotide sequence: TGTGCCAGTCACCCAAGGACGGCTAGCACAGATACGCAGTATTTT. As protein: CASHPRTASTDTQYF.

The V gene is TRBV5-8, the J gene TRBJ2-5; D is possibly TRBD2 (6 bases). The J call may be incorrect, as the DNA end agrees better with TRBJ2-7. Germline V CDR1 and CDR2: SGHTS, YDEGEE. The length of the CDR3 is 16 residues. The CDR3 DNA is TGTGCCAGCAGCCGAGACGCGGGACCCCTTTACTACGAGCAGTACTTC. This codes for CASSRDAGPLYYEQYF.

V usage is TRBV19 and J usage is TRBJ1-2; D not resolved. Germline V gene lookup returns CDR1 LNHDA and CDR2 SQIVND (reference sequence). This CDR3 is built from 13 residues. The V gene lost 0 bases and the J gene lost 6 bases, with 8 bases spanning the gap. In DNA, the CDR3 is TGTGCCAGTAGTATAGATCTTAGGGATGGCTACACCTTC. Translated, it gives CASSIDLRDGYTF.

V gene TRBV18 combines with J gene TRBJ1-2; unclear D gene. Germline V gene data show CDR1 as KGHSH and CDR2 as LQKENI. Trimming removed 8 bases from V and 4 bases from J, with 11 bases in between. This CDR3 comprises 12 residues. CDR3 amino acids: CASAGTPYGYTF. Written as DNA, the CDR3 is TGTGCCAGCGCAGGCACTCCCTATGGCTACACCTTC.

The chain combines TRBV2 with TRBJ2-1; 9 bases agree with TRBD2. Germline values: CDR1 SNHLY, CDR2 FYNNEI. V shed 7 bases, J shed 4 bases, and the junction held 5 bases outside the gene matches. There are 14 residues in the CDR3. The CDR3 nucleotides are TGTGCCAGCAAGCCTAGCGGGGAGTACAATGAGCAGTTCTTC. Its protein product is CASKPSGEYNEQFF.

This clone was seen more than once but under ten times. This chain uses TRBV25-1 with TRBJ2-1; the D is unclear. CDR3 length: 13 amino acids. The V end was cut by 3 bases, the J end by 10 bases, with 13 bases between. From germline, CDR1 is MGHDK and CDR2 SYGVNS. The DNA for the CDR3 is TGTGCCAGCAGTGACCTCGTAACCAGGGAGCAGTTCTTC. It is translated as CASSDLVTREQFF. Based on the CDR3 plus reference TRBV25-1 and TRBJ2-1, the full variable domain is EADIYQTPRYLVIGTGKKITLECSQTMGHDKMYWYQQDPGMELHLIHYSYGVNSTEKGDLSSESTVSRIRTEHFPLTLESARPSHTSQYLCASSDLVTREQFFGPGTRLTVL.

This chain joins TRBV19 and TRBJ1-4; possible D gene TRBD1, 5 bases. V was cut by 7 bases and J by 0 bases, with 18 bases left in between. This CDR3 is 17 amino acids long. CDR1 and CDR2 (germline): LNHDA, SQIVND (reference sequence). The CDR3 DNA is TGTGCCAGTAACCGGGGCTGGAAGGGATCAACTAATGAAAAACTGTTTTTT. It yields the protein CASNRGWKGSTNEKLFF.

The chain uses TRBV19 and TRBJ1-4, with TRBD1 matching over 8 bases. The germline gives CDR1 LNHDA, CDR2 SQIVND (reference sequence). This CDR3 spans 14 amino acids. J lost 1 base, V lost 5 bases, and 0 bases had no gene match. The CDR3: CASSGQGTNEKLFF. As DNA, the CDR3 is TGTGCCAGTAGTGGACAGGGAACTAATGAAAAACTGTTTTTT.

V is TRBV18 and J is TRBJ1-5, with 8 bases fitting TRBD1. After removal of 5 bases from V and 5 bases from J, the junction contained 5 bases not matched to a gene. Germline CDR1 reads KGHSH; CDR2 reads LQKENI. The CDR3 is made up of 14 amino acids. CDR3: CASSATGGDQPQHF. CDR3 nucleotide sequence: TGTGCCAGCTCAGCTACAGGGGGAGATCAGCCCCAGCATTTT.

This chain joins TRBV29-1 and TRBJ2-1; TRBD2 agrees at 12 bases. The CDR3 spans 17 residues. CDR1 and CDR2 (germline): SQVTM, ANQGSEA. V dropped 1 base and J dropped 4; count of bases not matched to a gene: 8. This CDR3 is CSVEGLAGGPGYNEQFF. CDR3 nucleotides: TGCAGCGTTGAAGGGCTAGCGGGAGGGCCGGGGTACAATGAGCAGTTCTTC.

Only one count was recorded for this clone. This chain uses TRBV5-1 with TRBJ1-2; D gene unclear. Germline CDR1 reads SGHRS; CDR2 reads YFSETQ. V was clipped by 0 bases and J by 8 bases, with 11 bases between them. This CDR3 has 13 residues. CDR3 DNA: TGCGCCAGCAGCTTGGAGCCTCTATGGGGCTACACCTTC. Translation: CASSLEPLWGYTF.

J is TRBJ1-1 and V is TRBV10-2; TRBD1 might be the D (5 bases). V was trimmed by 6 bases and J by 4 bases, leaving 18 bases between them. Germline V gives CDR1 WSHSY, CDR2 SAAADI. The CDR3 extends over 15 amino acids. Here the CDR3 reads CASSPRGLGSTEAFF. The CDR3 DNA sequence: TGCGCCAGCAGCCCGAGGGGCCTGGGAAGCACTGAAGCTTTCTTT.

This clone was seen only a few times. The V call is TRBV28, the J call TRBJ2-7; D unclear. V lost 6 bases to trimming and J lost 0 bases, with 12 bases between them. There are 14 residues in the CDR3. Looked up from germline, CDR1 is MDHEN and CDR2 is SYDVKM. This CDR3 reads CASREAIRSYEQYF. Written as DNA, the CDR3 is TGTGCCAGCAGAGAGGCCATCCGCTCCTACGAGCAGTACTTC.

This chain connects TRBV30 to TRBJ2-1; 8 bases line up with TRBD1. This CDR3 region has 19 residues. Losses at the gene ends were 2 bases for V and 6 bases for J; bases not matched to a gene: 21. Germline CDR1 reads GTSNPN; CDR2 reads SVGIG (reference sequence). Written as DNA, the CDR3 is TGTGCCTGGAGTACCCATAACCGACCATACCGGGACAGGCCCAATGAGCAGTTCTTC. Protein product: CAWSTHNRPYRDRPNEQFF.

The rearrangement joins TRBV5-1 to TRBJ1-6; TRBD1 matches 7 bases. Germline CDR1 SGHRS, CDR2 YFSETQ. V lost 0 bases and J lost 9; bases outside the gene matches: 21. The CDR3 length is 20 residues. CDR3 residues: CASSLGRTGVPEGAGSPLHF. In nucleotides, the CDR3 is TGCGCCAGCAGCTTGGGCAGGACCGGAGTTCCGGAGGGGGCAGGTTCACCCCTCCACTTT.

The CDR3 spells CASSPPSERTDTQYF. CDR3 DNA sequence: TGTGCCAGCTCACCACCATCCGAAAGGACAGATACGCAGTATTTT. The chain combines TRBV18 with TRBJ2-3; no clear D. Germline CDR1 is KGHSH and CDR2 is LQKENI. The CDR3 totals 15 residues. Trimming stripped 0 bases from V and 3 bases from J, with 10 bases between.

The chain recombines TRBV20-1 with TRBJ2-1; D remains unclear. The CDR3 consists of 11 residues. Trimming took 4 bases from V and 9 from J, leaving 10 bases between them. The germline CDR1 and CDR2 sequences are DFQATT and SNEGSKA (reference sequence). DNA of the CDR3: TGCAGTGCTAAACGAGCAAGTGAGCAGTTCTTC. This encodes CSAKRASEQFF.

This clone was picked up one time. The chain employs TRBV7-2 and TRBJ1-4, with 7 bases fitting TRBD1. This CDR3 comprises 14 residues. After removal of 4 bases from V and 5 bases from J, the junction contained 4 bases not matched to a gene. Germline loops: CDR1 SGHTA, CDR2 FQGNSA. The CDR3 DNA reads TGTGCCAGCAGCTGGGGACAGAGGAATGAAAAACTGTTTTTT. Amino acids: CASSWGQRNEKLFF.

This clone has a handful of counts. This chain connects TRBV6-5 to TRBJ1-1; TRBD1 is a possible D gene (5 bases). The CDR3 covers 13 residues. The germline gives CDR1 MNHEY, CDR2 SVGAGI. The V gene lost 6 bases and the J gene lost 10 bases, with 18 bases spanning the gap. The CDR3 here is CASSEVTVRGAFF. The CDR3 DNA reads TGTGCCAGCAGCGAGGTGACAGTCCGAGGAGCTTTCTTT.